The 8 T cell receptor beta chains given below trace back to one sample, sequenced in a study of T cells in localized non-small cell lung cancer. Repertoires were generated with immunoSEQ multiplex PCR, while TCRdb's copy carries only in-frame clones and drops some. Altogether 50,000 to 65,000 clones are present, around 81% being singletons, with the ten largest covering under 5%. This specimen consisted of PBMCs, obtained before any cancer treatment. The receptor set was obtained from a man aged 35 to 70 with stage II lung adenocarcinoma.

The genes are TRBV4-3 and TRBJ1-1, with 7 bases that match TRBD1. Unmatched junction bases numbered 9, after V lost 1 base and J lost 1 base. The CDR3 extends over 17 amino acids. CDR1 and CDR2 from the germline V gene are LGHNA and YSLEER. DNA for the CDR3: TGCGCCAGCAGCCAAGGCGTGACAGGGATTGGGAACACTGAAGCTTTCTTT. Its translation is CASSQGVTGIGNTEAFF.

For this clone: Relative to the germline gene, one junction end is altered; a read error may explain this. V gene TRBV7-7 combines with J gene TRBJ2-2; TRBD2 aligns across 12 bases. CDR1 is SSHAT, CDR2 FNYEAQ, per germline (reference sequence). This CDR3 contains 16 residues. The CDR3 DNA is TGTGCTAGCAGCAAGACTAGCGGGAGCGACACCGGGGAGCTGTTTTTT. This gives the protein CASSKTSGSDTGELFF.

This clone was picked up a small number of times. This sequence joins TRBV7-2 and TRBJ2-3, with D tentatively TRBD2 (7 bases). Looked up from germline, CDR1 is SGHTA and CDR2 is FQGNSA. The CDR3 loop spans 15 amino acids. The V end lost 5 bases, the J end lost 2 bases, and 14 bases lay between the germline ends. The CDR3 reads CASSQRGGFTDTQYF. As DNA, the CDR3 is TGTGCCAGCAGCCAACGCGGGGGCTTCACAGATACGCAGTATTTT.

The chain has TRBV10-1 and TRBJ2-7; TRBD1 matches at 7 bases. The germline V gene encodes CDR1 WNHNN and CDR2 SYGVQD (reference sequence). The V segment lost 9 bases and the J segment 2 bases; nucleotides outside the gene matches: 4. The CDR3 length is 12 residues. The CDR3 DNA reads TGCGCCAGAAAGACAGGGACCTACGAGCAGTACTTC. It translates to CARKTGTYEQYF.

V gene TRBV29-1 combines with J gene TRBJ1-1, with D hard to call. Trimming removed 7 bases at V and 2 bases at J, with 5 bases between. This CDR3 spans 10 amino acids. CDR1 and CDR2 (germline): SQVTM, ANQGSEA. The CDR3: CSAGNTEAFF. In DNA, the CDR3 is TGCAGCGCAGGAAACACTGAAGCTTTCTTT.

CDR3 sequence (DNA): TGTGCCAGCAGTGGTGGGGGTGGCTACACCTTC. The encoded protein is CASSGGGGYTF. This chain links TRBV6-4 with TRBJ1-2, with D perhaps TRBD1 (5 bases). The CDR3 is 11 residues long. Deletions cut 4 bases from V and 7 bases from J, with 7 bases between. CDR1 is MRHNA and CDR2 is SNTAGT in the germline V gene.

The V and J genes are TRBV5-4 and TRBJ2-6, with 9 bases matching TRBD1. There are 18 residues in the CDR3. Germline V CDR1 and CDR2: SGHNT, YYREEE (reference sequence). Trimming took 4 bases from V and 0 from J; bases not matched to a gene: 8. This CDR3 is CASSNSGTGSSGANVLTF. CDR3 coding DNA: TGTGCCAGCAGCAACTCCGGGACAGGGAGCTCTGGGGCCAACGTCCTGACTTTC. Full variable domain (missing parts from reference TRBV5-4 and TRBJ2-6): ETGVTQSPTHLIKTRGQQVTLRCSSQSGHNTVSWYQQALGQGPQFIFQYYREEENGRGNFPPRFSGLQFPNYSSELNVNALELDDSALYLCASSNSGTGSSGANVLTFGAGSRLTVL.

This chain uses TRBV6-1 with TRBJ1-5; D is unclear. Trimming stripped 0 bases from V and 7 bases from J, with 10 bases between. The length of the CDR3 is 14 residues. Germline values: CDR1 MNHNS, CDR2 SASEGT. CDR3 residues: CASSEASRVQPQHF. The CDR3, as DNA: TGTGCCAGCAGTGAAGCTAGTCGGGTCCAGCCCCAGCATTTT.